A single sample gave rise to the 29 T cell receptor beta chains below, sequenced in a study of blood T cell repertoires in COVID-19. Profiling relied on immunoSEQ multiplex PCR, and the TCRdb table lists in-frame clones only, not all of them. The sample comprises approximately 60,000 clones, under 85% of which are singletons, and about 3.5% rests with the top ten. The sequencing sample was made of peripheral blood. Every receptor here comes from a man between 60 and 75 years old with acute or convalescent COVID-19.

The V and J genes are TRBV27 and TRBJ2-1, with 13 bases matching TRBD2. In germline, CDR1 is MNHEY, CDR2 SMNVEV (reference sequence). The CDR3 length is 13 residues. The trim removed 10 bases at V and 9 bases at J, leaving 6 bases unmatched. The CDR3 is CATRTSGGSEQFF. For the CDR3, the DNA is TGTGCCACCCGGACTAGCGGGGGTAGTGAGCAGTTCTTC.

The chain has TRBV6-5 and TRBJ1-2, with D perhaps TRBD1 (5 bases). Trimming took off 6 bases at V and 8 bases at J, with 22 bases between the two ends. From germline, CDR1 is MNHEY and CDR2 SVGAGI. The CDR3 length is 15 residues. Written as DNA, the CDR3 is TGTGCCAGCAGCCCGACTCTAACAGGCACCCGAGGCTACACCTTC. As protein: CASSPTLTGTRGYTF.

The chain has TRBV19 and TRBJ2-3, with a weak D call TRBD1 (7 bases). Germline loops: CDR1 LNHDA, CDR2 SQIVND (reference sequence). The CDR3 sequence is 14 residues long. With 8 bases removed from V and 5 bases from J, the gap between germline ends came to 17 bases. In DNA form, the CDR3 reads TGTGCCAGTGACGGGGGATACAGGGGAGATACGCAGTATTTT. Amino acid sequence: CASDGGYRGDTQYF.

The chain links TRBV4-1 to TRBJ1-6; 7 positions agree with TRBD1. V lost 3 bases, J lost 7 bases, and 6 bases stayed unmatched. The CDR3 has 15 amino acids. Germline CDR1 reads MGHRA; CDR2 reads YSYEKL. The DNA of the CDR3 is TGCGCCAGCAGCCAGACAGGGTTTCCGAATTCACCCCTCCACTTT. Protein: CASSQTGFPNSPLHF.

V and J are TRBV6-5 and TRBJ2-1; TRBD1 might be the D (6 bases). This CDR3 spans 15 amino acids. V was clipped by 9 bases and J by 2 bases, with 17 bases between them. Germline V CDR1 and CDR2: MNHEY, SVGAGI. The CDR3, as DNA: TGTGCCAGTACATTTGACAGGCCCACCTACAATGAGCAGTTCTTC. It specifies CASTFDRPTYNEQFF.

The chain carries TRBV30 and TRBJ1-4, with 10 bases lining up with TRBD1. The germline gives CDR1 GTSNPN, CDR2 SVGIG (reference sequence). The CDR3 is 13 residues long. V gave up 4 bases and J gave up 8 bases; unmatched junction bases: 4. The CDR3 is CAWNGQGGEKLFF. CDR3 DNA: TGTGCCTGGAACGGACAGGGGGGGGAAAAACTGTTTTTT.

The chain couples TRBV5-1 to TRBJ2-1; 13 bases match TRBD2. From germline, CDR1 is SGHRS and CDR2 YFSETQ. The V gene end was trimmed by 4 bases and the J gene end by 5 bases; junction bases not matched to a gene: 3. The CDR3 spans 15 residues. CDR3 protein: CASSQGLAGNNEQFF. The CDR3 DNA sequence: TGCGCCAGCAGCCAGGGACTAGCGGGGAACAATGAGCAGTTCTTC.

The V and J genes are TRBV15 and TRBJ1-2, with TRBD1 matching 9 bases. CDR1 and CDR2 from the germline V gene are LNHNV and YYDKDF (reference sequence). This CDR3 comprises 17 residues. V lost 5 bases to trimming and J lost 2 bases; unmatched junction nucleotides: 12. In DNA, the CDR3 is TGTGCCACCAGCGGTTATCTGGGACAGGGTGGGAACTATGGCTACACCTTC. The encoded protein is CATSGYLGQGGNYGYTF. Variable domain in full (rest from reference TRBV15 and TRBJ1-2): DAMVIQNPRYQVTQFGKPVTLSCSQTLNHNVMYWYQQKSSQAPKLLFHYYDKDFNNEADTPDNFQSRRPNTSFCFLDIRSPGLGDTAMYLCATSGYLGQGGNYGYTFGSGTRLTVV.

The chain employs TRBV6-1 and TRBJ1-5; D gene ambiguous. This CDR3 region has 13 residues. The germline gives CDR1 MNHNS, CDR2 SASEGT. Trimming took off 2 bases at V and 6 bases at J, with 8 bases between the two ends. CDR3 nucleotide sequence: TGTGCCAGCAGTGAATGGGCAGCTCAGCCCCAGCATTTT. This translates into CASSEWAAQPQHF.

The rearrangement uses TRBV9 and TRBJ1-5, with D possibly being TRBD1 (5 bases). CDR1 and CDR2 (germline): SGDLS, YYNGEE. The CDR3 has 13 residues. The V gene lost 1 base and the J gene lost 8 bases, with 10 bases spanning the gap. The CDR3 coding sequence is TGTGCCAGCAGCGTAAGTCAGGGCAAGCCCCAGCATTTT. Encoded protein: CASSVSQGKPQHF.

The chain combines TRBV2 with TRBJ2-5; tentatively, D is TRBD2 (6 bases). Germline-derived CDR1 and CDR2 are SNHLY and FYNNEI. The V gene lost 7 bases and the J gene lost 4 bases, with 16 bases spanning the gap. This CDR3 is 14 amino acids long. CDR3 bases: TGTGCCAGCACCCAATGGGGGGATCGAGAGACCCAGTACTTC. Amino acids: CASTQWGDRETQYF.

With regard to this clone: In the same sample, other DNA sequences code for this CDR3. This chain uses TRBV7-3 with TRBJ2-5; perhaps TRBD1 as D (6 bases). The CDR3 covers 15 residues. Germline lookup yields CDR1 SGHTA and CDR2 FQGTGA. V lost 5 bases and J 5 bases, leaving 18 bases between the germline ends. The DNA for the CDR3 is TGTGCCAGCAGCCCAAGGGGGAATTTCGGGGAGACCCAGTACTTC. Protein: CASSPRGNFGETQYF.

This clone is a singleton in its sample. The chain combines TRBV5-1 with TRBJ1-3; 8 bases match TRBD1. Trimming at V came to 4 bases and at J to 6 bases, leaving 9 bases not matched to a gene. CDR1 and CDR2 from the germline V gene are SGHRS and YFSETQ. The CDR3 is made up of 15 amino acids. In DNA, the CDR3 is TGCGCCAGCAGCCTGAGTGGGACAGGATCAAACACCATATATTTT. The encoded protein is CASSLSGTGSNTIYF.

This chain uses TRBV5-4 with TRBJ2-7; the match to TRBD1 covers 8 bases. V was pared by 4 bases and J by 0 bases, with 6 bases of the junction left unmatched. The germline V gene encodes CDR1 SGHNT and CDR2 YYREEE (reference sequence). The CDR3 consists of 15 residues. In nucleotides, the CDR3 is TGTGCCAGCAGCGCGGACAGGGACAGCTCCTACGAGCAGTACTTC. Its protein is CASSADRDSSYEQYF. The whole variable domain, filled in from reference TRBV5-4 and TRBJ2-7, reads ETGVTQSPTHLIKTRGQQVTLRCSSQSGHNTVSWYQQALGQGPQFIFQYYREEENGRGNFPPRFSGLQFPNYSSELNVNALELDDSALYLCASSADRDSSYEQYFGPGTRLTVT.

V and J are TRBV30 and TRBJ1-1; 8 nucleotides align to TRBD1. The CDR3 sequence is 16 residues long. V trimming: 1 base; J trimming: 1 base; junction bases outside the gene matches: 8. In germline, CDR1 is GTSNPN, CDR2 SVGIG (reference sequence). The CDR3, as DNA: TGTGCCTGGAGTGGGATCAGGGGGCTGCGGAACACTGAAGCTTTCTTT. Protein product: CAWSGIRGLRNTEAFF.

V and J are TRBV6-1 and TRBJ1-5; D possibly corresponds to TRBD1 (5 bases). This CDR3 region has 15 residues. The germline CDR1 and CDR2 sequences are MNHNS and SASEGT. V dropped 1 base and J dropped 2 bases, with 9 bases sitting between them. The CDR3 protein is CASSEGGVGNQPQHF. CDR3 DNA sequence: TGTGCCAGCAGTGAAGGGGGGGTGGGCAATCAGCCCCAGCATTTT.

This sequence joins TRBV24-1 and TRBJ1-2; possible D gene TRBD1, 5 bases. Trimming cost V 4 bases and J 4 bases, with 9 bases left between them. The CDR3 is made up of 13 amino acids. Germline V CDR1 and CDR2: KGHDR, SFDVKD. The chain's CDR3 is CATSDVGLYGYTF. CDR3 sequence (DNA): TGTGCCACCAGTGACGTGGGGCTCTATGGCTACACCTTC.

The CDR3 protein is CASSLGMAGFAGNTIYF. The CDR3 coding sequence is TGCGCCAGCAGCTTGGGGATGGCAGGCTTTGCTGGAAACACCATATATTTT. The chain employs TRBV5-1 and TRBJ1-3; unclear D gene. Germline assignment: CDR1 SGHRS and CDR2 YFSETQ. This CDR3 has 17 amino acids. Trimming stripped 0 bases from V and 2 bases from J, with 15 bases between.

The chain is built from TRBV10-3 and TRBJ2-6, with a weak D call TRBD2 (6 bases). V lost 4 bases, J lost 0 bases, and 16 bases lay in between. Germline CDR1 reads ENHRY; CDR2 reads SYGVKD. This CDR3 has 18 amino acids. The CDR3 DNA follows: TGTGCCATCAGTGTAGGGGCGGGGACCAGCTCTGGGGCCAACGTCCTGACTTTC. Translation: CAISVGAGTSSGANVLTF.

The chain recombines TRBV2 with TRBJ1-1; TRBD1 aligns across 9 bases. CDR3 size: 14 residues. V dropped 6 bases and J dropped 1; count of bases not matched to a gene: 3. Germline V gene sequence: CDR1 SNHLY, CDR2 FYNNEI. CDR3 DNA sequence: TGTGCCAGCAGGGAGACAGGGGGGAACACTGAAGCTTTCTTT. Encoded protein: CASRETGGNTEAFF.

This chain joins TRBV7-3 and TRBJ2-1; D gene ambiguous. V lost 0 bases and J 7 bases, leaving 7 bases between the germline ends. CDR3 length: 13 residues. CDR1 is SGHTA and CDR2 is FQGTGA in the germline V gene. DNA for the CDR3: TGTGCCAGCAGCTTAACGCCGGAGAATGAGCAGTTCTTC. It is translated as CASSLTPENEQFF. The complete variable domain, with remaining parts taken from reference TRBV7-3 and TRBJ2-1, reads GAGVSQTPSNKVTEKGKYVELRCDPISGHTALYWYRQSLGQGPEFLIYFQGTGAADDSGLPNDRFFAVRPEGSVSTLKIQRTERGDSAVYLCASSLTPENEQFFGPGTRLTVL.

CDR3 DNA: TGTGCCAGCAGTTTAGAAATAGCGGGGGGGCAAGATACGCAGTATTTT. Translating gives CASSLEIAGGQDTQYF. The rearrangement uses TRBV27 and TRBJ2-3; 11 bases match TRBD2. Germline V gene data show CDR1 as MNHEY and CDR2 as SMNVEV (reference sequence). The junction had 6 bases not matched to a gene; V was cut back by 2 bases and J by 5 bases. This CDR3 is 16 amino acids long.

The chain employs TRBV12-5 and TRBJ2-1; perhaps TRBD2 as D (7 bases). V was shortened by 3 bases and J by 5 bases, with 17 bases between the two germline ends. The CDR3 sequence is 16 residues long. Germline CDR1 LGHNT, CDR2 FRNRAP. The CDR3 nucleotides are TGTGCTAGTGGTTTAGGGGGGGGCTTATCCAACAATGAGCAGTTCTTC. This codes for CASGLGGGLSNNEQFF.

The chain has TRBV12-5 and TRBJ2-7; D not resolved. Germline CDR1 and CDR2: LGHNT and FRNRAP. V gave up 4 bases and J gave up 0 bases, with 7 bases separating them. The CDR3 has 13 residues. The CDR3 region has the DNA TGTGCTAGTGGTTCTTCTTACTCCTACGAGCAGTACTTC. Protein product: CASGSSYSYEQYF.

The chain carries TRBV4-2 and TRBJ2-1; D unclear. This CDR3 is built from 15 residues. CDR1 and CDR2 from the germline V gene are LGHNA and YNFKEQ. With 0 bases removed from V and 7 bases from J, the gap between germline ends came to 13 bases. The CDR3 bases are TGTGCCAGCAGCCAAGAGTCCATTAAGAGTAATGAGCAGTTCTTC. The encoded protein is CASSQESIKSNEQFF.

CDR3 bases: TGTGCCAGCAGCTTAAGCACAGGCGGGGTCTATGGCTACACCTTC. Its translation: CASSLSTGGVYGYTF. The chain employs TRBV7-8 and TRBJ1-2; D possibly corresponds to TRBD1 (5 bases). This CDR3 spans 15 amino acids. Germline assignment: CDR1 SGHVS and CDR2 FQNEAQ. V gave up 2 bases and J gave up 4 bases, with 14 bases separating them.

The chain combines TRBV27 with TRBJ2-5; 9 bases map to TRBD1. CDR1 is MNHEY, CDR2 SMNVEV, per germline (reference sequence). The ends lost 4 bases at V and 5 bases at J; junction bases unmatched: 5. This CDR3 has 14 residues. CDR3 coding DNA: TGTGCCAGCAGTTCAACAGGGGGCAGCGAGACCCAGTACTTC. This translates into CASSSTGGSETQYF.

The CDR3 here is CASSYSSGTQYF. The CDR3 region has the DNA TGTGCCAGCAGTTACTCCTCAGGGACCCAGTACTTC. V is TRBV6-5 and J is TRBJ2-5; D ambiguous. Deletions cut 0 bases from V and 7 bases from J, with 6 bases between. The CDR3 runs to 12 residues. The germline V gene has CDR1 MNHEY and CDR2 SVGAGI.

J is TRBJ1-2 and V is TRBV19; D ambiguous. This CDR3 is built from 12 residues. Germline CDR1 LNHDA, CDR2 SQIVND (reference sequence). The ends were cut back, 5 bases at V and 1 base at J, with 5 bases in the middle. The CDR3 sequence: CASSQVNYGYTF. The CDR3 DNA reads TGTGCCAGTAGTCAGGTTAACTATGGCTACACCTTC. Looking up the rest from reference TRBV19 and TRBJ1-2 gives the full variable domain: DGGITQSPKYLFRKEGQNVTLSCEQNLNHDAMYWYRQDPGQGLRLIYYSQIVNDFQKGDIAEGYSVSREKKESFPLTVTSAQKNPTAFYLCASSQVNYGYTFGSGTRLTVV.